The 29 T cell receptor beta chains given below trace back to one sample, sequenced in a study of blood T cell repertoires in COVID-19. Assay: immunoSEQ multiplex PCR; the TCRdb copy retains only in-frame clones and omits some. The sample contains nearly 350,000 clones, under 95% of which appear only once. Sequencing was done on a sample of peripheral blood. The receptors derive from a woman between 18 and 29 years old who had recovered from COVID-19.

To note about this clone: Other DNA sequences within the sample encode an identical CDR3. The chain couples TRBV9 to TRBJ2-1, with TRBD1 matching 11 bases. V lost 7 bases and J lost 6; bases outside the gene matches: 9. Looked up from germline, CDR1 is SGDLS and CDR2 is YYNGEE. This CDR3 is built from 15 residues. The CDR3 DNA follows: TGTGCCAGCGGCCAATCCGGGACAGGGGGCAATGAGCAGTTCTTC. It is translated as CASGQSGTGGNEQFF.

The rearrangement joins TRBV24-1 to TRBJ2-3; D ambiguous. The germline V gene has CDR1 KGHDR and CDR2 SFDVKD. V was shortened by 3 bases and J by 2 bases, with 14 bases between the two germline ends. This CDR3 is 16 amino acids long. CDR3 loop: CATSDIINSDTDTQYF. The CDR3, as DNA: TGTGCCACCAGTGATATTATTAACTCCGACACAGATACGCAGTATTTT.

The V call is TRBV7-2, the J call TRBJ2-3; no reliable D call. V was shortened by 5 bases and J by 10 bases, with 10 bases between the two germline ends. Germline CDR1 reads SGHTA; CDR2 reads FQGNSA. The length of the CDR3 is 11 residues. CDR3 in amino acids: CASSLVSAQYF. The CDR3 DNA sequence: TGTGCCAGCAGCCTAGTGTCAGCGCAGTATTTT.

This chain uses TRBV5-4 with TRBJ2-5; TRBD2 might be the D (6 bases). The CDR3 totals 13 residues. Germline CDR1 reads SGHNT; CDR2 reads YYREEE (reference sequence). With 0 bases removed from V and 4 bases from J, the gap between germline ends came to 7 bases. CDR3 bases: TGTGCCAGCAGCTTGGGACTAGGAGAGACCCAGTACTTC. Amino acids: CASSLGLGETQYF.

The chain is built from TRBV30 and TRBJ2-1; 9 nucleotides align to TRBD2. This CDR3 has 15 residues. The V gene end was trimmed by 3 bases and the J gene end by 2 bases; junction bases not matched to a gene: 5. CDR1 and CDR2 (germline): GTSNPN, SVGIG (reference sequence). The CDR3 spells CAWSTRLAAYNEQFF. Here the CDR3 DNA reads TGTGCCTGGAGCACCCGACTAGCGGCCTACAATGAGCAGTTCTTC.

The rearrangement links TRBV21-1 to TRBJ2-5; the table's D gene call, TRBD1, was not cross checked with the DNA. TRBV21-1 is an annotated pseudogene. This CDR3 is built from 15 residues. The CDR3: CASSKDGTAQETQYF. The CDR3 coding sequence is TGTGCCAGCAGCAAAGACGGGACAGCCCAAGAGACCCAGTACTTC.

This rearrangement joins TRBV7-2 to TRBJ2-1; 11 nucleotides match TRBD2. CDR3 length equals 15 residues. V gave up 6 bases and J gave up 6 bases; unmatched junction bases: 7. Germline V CDR1 and CDR2: SGHTA, FQGNSA. The CDR3 coding sequence is TGTGCCAGCAGTCCTCGGACTAGCGGGCGCAATGAGCAGTTCTTC. Translating gives CASSPRTSGRNEQFF.

The genes are TRBV6-1 and TRBJ2-7; 9 bases line up with TRBD2. V lost 1 base and J lost 4; bases outside the gene matches: 5. The CDR3 loop spans 15 amino acids. Germline values: CDR1 MNHNS, CDR2 SASEGT. DNA of the CDR3: TGTGCCAGCAGTGAAGGAGTAGCGGGAGCTTACGAGCAGTACGTC. Encoded protein: CASSEGVAGAYEQYV.

The chain links TRBV27 to TRBJ2-1, with 11 bases lining up with TRBD2. The CDR3 is 17 residues long. The J segment lost 5 bases and the V segment lost 4 bases, leaving 10 bases of the junction unmatched. Germline V gene sequence: CDR1 MNHEY, CDR2 SMNVEV (reference sequence). The CDR3 bases are TGTGCCAGCAGTTCCGCCTCCGGGACTAGCGGTCACAATGAGCAGTTCTTC. It codes for CASSSASGTSGHNEQFF.

The chain couples TRBV12-5 to TRBJ1-1; tentatively, D is TRBD1 (5 bases). The CDR3 covers 16 residues. V gave up 0 bases and J gave up 1 base, with 12 bases separating them. The germline V gene encodes CDR1 LGHNT and CDR2 FRNRAP. This CDR3 is CASGLVGRGRNTEAFF. CDR3 sequence (DNA): TGTGCTAGTGGTTTGGTTGGGAGGGGACGGAACACTGAAGCTTTCTTT. Filled out from reference TRBV12-5 and TRBJ1-1, the complete variable domain reads DARVTQTPRHKVTEMGQEVTMRCQPILGHNTVFWYRQTMMQGLELLAYFRNRAPLDDSGMPKDRFSAEMPDATLATLKIQPSEPRDSAVYFCASGLVGRGRNTEAFFGQGTRLTVV.

The chain employs TRBV7-2 and TRBJ1-2; perhaps TRBD1 as D (5 bases). The CDR3 covers 15 residues. Germline V gene data show CDR1 as SGHTA and CDR2 as FQGNSA. V shed 1 base and J shed 2 bases, with 11 bases lying between them. The CDR3 DNA follows: TGTGCCAGCAGCTTAGTCCAGGGTCCGAACTATGGCTACACCTTC. This gives the protein CASSLVQGPNYGYTF.

The rearrangement uses TRBV15 and TRBJ2-2, with D uncertain. The CDR3 spans 16 residues. Deletions cut 0 bases from V and 4 bases from J, with 12 bases between. CDR1 and CDR2 (germline): LNHNV, YYDKDF (reference sequence). For the CDR3, the DNA is TGTGCCACCAGCAGAGATTCCCCCTCGGGCACCGGGGAGCTGTTTTTT. Translation: CATSRDSPSGTGELFF.

This sequence joins TRBV10-3 and TRBJ2-2, with 9 bases that match TRBD1. Germline CDR1 and CDR2: ENHRY and SYGVKD. The CDR3 spans 16 residues. Trimming took 2 bases from V and 4 from J; bases not matched to a gene: 5. The CDR3 sequence is CAISERGQGTTGELFF. For the CDR3, the DNA is TGTGCCATCAGTGAGAGAGGACAGGGGACCACCGGGGAGCTGTTTTTT.

A single count supports this clone. The chain links TRBV7-9 to TRBJ1-1; the D gene is possibly TRBD1 (6 bases). V was cut by 5 bases and J by 7 bases, with 17 bases left in between. Germline V gene data show CDR1 as SEHNR and CDR2 as FQNEAQ (reference sequence). The CDR3 is 14 amino acids. CDR3 region: CASSLGGGTYEAFF. CDR3 nucleotides: TGTGCCAGCAGCCTGGGAGGGGGGACTTATGAAGCTTTCTTT.

CDR3 region: CASSSDRVNQPQHF. Written as DNA, the CDR3 is TGTGCCAGCAGTTCGGACAGGGTGAATCAGCCCCAGCATTTT. This chain connects TRBV6-6 to TRBJ1-5, with 8 bases identical to TRBD1. The CDR3 covers 14 residues. CDR1 and CDR2 (germline): MNHNY, SVGAGI (reference sequence). Germline trimming cut 4 bases from V and 4 bases from J; bases unmatched to any gene: 3.

The chain is built from TRBV9 and TRBJ1-1; 10 bases agree with TRBD1. Germline trimming cut 0 bases from V and 1 base from J; bases unmatched to any gene: 6. Germline CDR1 and CDR2: SGDLS and YYNGEE. This CDR3 has 17 residues. CDR3 bases: TGTGCCAGCAGCGTAGTCCCCGGACAGGGGGAGAACACTGAAGCTTTCTTT. Its protein is CASSVVPGQGENTEAFF.

The V call is TRBV29-1, the J call TRBJ2-3; 12 bases match TRBD2. CDR1 is SQVTM, CDR2 ANQGSEA, per germline. J lost 3 bases, V lost 6 bases, and 10 bases had no gene match. The CDR3 extends over 16 amino acids. CDR3 sequence: CSVAPTSGSQTDTQYF. The CDR3 region has the DNA TGCAGCGTAGCCCCGACTAGCGGGAGTCAGACAGATACGCAGTATTTT.

The chain recombines TRBV24-1 with TRBJ1-2, with TRBD1 as a possible D gene (5 bases). The germline V gene encodes CDR1 KGHDR and CDR2 SFDVKD. CDR3 length: 14 amino acids. V shed 0 bases and J shed 6 bases, with 10 bases lying between them. CDR3 in DNA: TGTGCCACCAGTGATTTGGGCCAGGGTAATGGCTACACCTTC. Amino acid sequence: CATSDLGQGNGYTF.

The genes are TRBV11-2 and TRBJ2-1, with D possibly matching TRBD1 (6 bases). With 5 bases removed from V and 7 bases from J, the gap between germline ends came to 15 bases. CDR3 length: 14 amino acids. Germline V gives CDR1 SGHAT, CDR2 FQNNGV. The chain's CDR3 is CASSPITGRNEQFF. CDR3 in DNA: TGTGCCAGCAGCCCTATAACAGGGAGAAATGAGCAGTTCTTC.

V usage is TRBV5-5 and J usage is TRBJ2-3; tentatively, D is TRBD2 (6 bases). The germline CDR1 and CDR2 sequences are SGHKS and YYEKEE (reference sequence). V was clipped by 2 bases and J by 3 bases, with 13 bases between them. CDR3 length: 15 amino acids. The CDR3 nucleotides are TGTGCCAGCAGCTTTCACGGGAGATCTACAGATACGCAGTATTTT. This encodes CASSFHGRSTDTQYF.

The chain uses TRBV15 and TRBJ2-7; D is perhaps TRBD2 (6 bases). V shed 5 bases and J shed 7 bases, with 15 bases lying between them. CDR1 is LNHNV, CDR2 YYDKDF, per germline (reference sequence). This CDR3 contains 13 residues. In DNA, the CDR3 is TGTGCCACCAGCCGCAACTCCGGGACTGAGCAGTACGTC. Residues: CATSRNSGTEQYV.

J is TRBJ1-2 and V is TRBV7-9; 8 nucleotides align to TRBD1. The junction had 2 bases not matched to a gene; V was cut back by 5 bases and J by 0 bases. Per the germline V gene, CDR1 is SEHNR and CDR2 is FQNEAQ (reference sequence). The CDR3 runs to 14 residues. CDR3 amino acids: CASSDRGSNYGYTF. The CDR3 DNA reads TGTGCCAGCAGCGACAGGGGCTCTAACTATGGCTACACCTTC.

V gene TRBV12-5 combines with J gene TRBJ1-2; the D is unclear. CDR3 length equals 16 residues. V lost 6 bases and J lost 4, with 21 bases in between. Germline CDR1 reads LGHNT; CDR2 reads FRNRAP. Here the CDR3 reads CASGGGNKSVSYGYTF. Here the CDR3 DNA reads TGTGCTAGTGGAGGAGGGAATAAATCCGTAAGCTATGGCTACACCTTC.

This rearrangement joins TRBV10-1 to TRBJ2-6; 8 bases align to TRBD1. The CDR3 runs 19 residues. The junction had 11 bases not matched to a gene; V was cut back by 4 bases and J by 0 bases. Germline CDR1 and CDR2: WNHNN and SYGVQD (reference sequence). The CDR3 sequence is CASSVFGTGGASGANVLTF. The CDR3 bases are TGCGCCAGCAGTGTCTTTGGAACAGGGGGAGCCTCTGGGGCCAACGTCCTGACTTTC.

The J gene is TRBJ2-7, the V gene TRBV3-1 (or the pseudogene TRBV3-2); 8 positions agree with TRBD1. In germline, CDR1 is LGHDT, CDR2 YNNKEL (reference sequence). The junction had 7 bases not matched to a gene; V was cut back by 7 bases and J by 5 bases. The CDR3 extends over 13 amino acids. This CDR3 is CASTGTGWDEQYV. CDR3 nucleotides: TGTGCCAGCACCGGGACAGGATGGGACGAGCAGTACGTC.

This clone occurred a few times. The chain uses TRBV7-7 and TRBJ2-5, with 9 bases identical to TRBD2. Germline lookup yields CDR1 SSHAT and CDR2 FNYEAQ (reference sequence). J gave up 3 bases and V 4 bases, and 6 bases lay outside the gene matches. This CDR3 has 15 residues. The DNA for the CDR3 is TGTGCCAGCAGCTCCAGGACTAGCGCAAAAGAGACCCAGTACTTC. Protein product: CASSSRTSAKETQYF.

The table lists this clone with a count of one. This rearrangement joins TRBV7-6 to TRBJ2-3; 7 bases match TRBD1. Germline CDR1 reads SGHVS; CDR2 reads FNYEAQ. This CDR3 has 17 amino acids. With V trimmed by 4 bases and J by 6 bases, 16 bases remained unmatched. Written as DNA, the CDR3 is TGTGCCAGCAGCTCCAGGGGGACGGGGCTTGGGGGCGATACGCAGTATTTT. Protein: CASSSRGTGLGGDTQYF.

The chain uses TRBV14 and TRBJ2-2; TRBD2 matches at 13 bases. The CDR3 loop spans 16 amino acids. The V segment lost 4 bases and the J segment 4 bases; nucleotides outside the gene matches: 3. CDR1 is SGHDN and CDR2 is FVKESK in the germline V gene. The CDR3 bases are TGTGCCAGCAGCCCCCGACTAGCGGGAGGCACCGGGGAGCTGTTTTTT. Encoded protein: CASSPRLAGGTGELFF.

V and J are TRBV19 and TRBJ2-1; 8 positions agree with TRBD2. Trimming removed 10 bases from V and 4 bases from J; junction bases left unmatched: 12. The V gene's germline CDR1 is LNHDA and CDR2 SQIVND (reference sequence). This CDR3 spans 15 amino acids. The CDR3 coding sequence is TGTGCCACTCGGCGTAGCGGGAATCAATACAATGAGCAGTTCTTC. Translated: CATRRSGNQYNEQFF.